This T cell receptor beta chain was obtained from a study of T cell repertoires in cytomegalovirus infection. TCRdb recomputed calls from the reads with MiXCR, one row per CDR3 protein. Here the sample spans over 50,000 distinct CDR3 sequences, around 20% being singletons. With 2 bases clipped from V and 1 base from J, the junction kept 10 bases outside the gene matches. This CDR3 is built from 18 residues. CDR1 is MGHRA and CDR2 is YSYEKL in the germline V gene. In this sample, this clonotype turned up a few times. Its antigen is not identified. This receptor was identified in a human donor in good health (CMV status not recorded). Some clones in this sample may be carry-over from other donors' samples. This sample comprised CD8+ T cells from cultured PBMCs, obtained from culture after CMV antigen stimulation. The chain joins TRBV4-1 to TRBJ1-5; 8 bases agree with TRBD1. The CDR3 bases are TGCGCCAGCAGCCAACTGCCGACAGGGGAGCGGAGCAATCAGCCCCAGCATTTT. This encodes CASSQLPTGERSNQPQHF.